One sample yielded the 25 T cell receptor beta chains listed below, sequenced in a study of blood T cell repertoires in COVID-19. Produced via immunoSEQ multiplex PCR; TCRdb's table is partial and in-frame only. The repertoire consists of about 120,000 clones, with about nine tenths occurring once and the leading ten covering 25% to 35%. The sequencing sample was made of peripheral blood. Receptors originate from a woman in her 70s with acute or convalescent COVID-19.

V gene TRBV28 combines with J gene TRBJ2-1, with 9 bases matching TRBD1. Germline V gives CDR1 MDHEN, CDR2 SYDVKM. With V trimmed by 5 bases and J by 8 bases, 7 bases remained unmatched. This CDR3 region has 14 residues. The CDR3 region is CASSTGQGSDEQFF. Here the CDR3 DNA reads TGTGCCAGCAGTACGGGACAGGGATCGGATGAGCAGTTCTTC.

The rearrangement uses TRBV19 and TRBJ1-5; D remains ambiguous. Germline CDR1 and CDR2: LNHDA and SQIVND (reference sequence). This CDR3 contains 14 residues. Trimming cost V 6 bases and J 2 bases, with 11 bases left between them. The CDR3 DNA reads as TGTGCCAGTAGCCAACAGAGTGGCAATCAGCCCCAGCATTTT. It specifies CASSQQSGNQPQHF.

The gene calls are TRBV20-1 and TRBJ1-3, with 10 bases identical to TRBD1. The CDR3 extends over 18 amino acids. Germline CDR1 and CDR2: DFQATT and SNEGSKA (reference sequence). The J segment lost 0 bases and the V segment lost 3 bases, leaving 11 bases of the junction unmatched. Written as DNA, the CDR3 is TGCAGTGCTAGTTCCCGGGACAGGGGCATCTACTCTGGAAACACCATATATTTT. It codes for CSASSRDRGIYSGNTIYF.

This clone was observed once. V and J are TRBV29-1 and TRBJ1-5; tentative D call: TRBD1 (5 bases). V lost 6 bases to trimming and J lost 1 base, with 10 bases between them. The CDR3 loop spans 13 amino acids. CDR1 is SQVTM, CDR2 ANQGSEA, per germline. Here the CDR3 reads CSVGGESNQPQHF. CDR3 sequence (DNA): TGCAGCGTGGGGGGGGAGAGCAATCAGCCCCAGCATTTT. Full variable domain (remainder filled in from reference TRBV29-1 and TRBJ1-5): SAVISQKPSRDICQRGTSLTIQCQVDSQVTMMFWYRQQPGQSLTLIATANQGSEATYESGFVIDKFPISRPNLTFSTLTVSNMSPEDSSIYLCSVGGESNQPQHFGDGTRLSIL.

The rearrangement joins TRBV28 to TRBJ1-5; unclear D gene. Looked up from germline, CDR1 is MDHEN and CDR2 is SYDVKM. The CDR3 covers 13 residues. Deletions cut 3 bases from V and 5 bases from J, with 8 bases between. The CDR3 here is CASSFYGDQPQHF. CDR3 bases: TGTGCCAGCAGTTTTTACGGGGATCAGCCCCAGCATTTT.

This sequence joins TRBV6-1 and TRBJ2-3, with TRBD1 identical over 7 bases. Trimming cost V 4 bases and J 3 bases; bases outside gene matches: 10. The CDR3 runs to 16 residues. Germline-derived CDR1 and CDR2 are MNHNS and SASEGT. CDR3 sequence reads: CASSGWVGGETDTQYF. CDR3 sequence (DNA): TGTGCCAGCAGTGGGTGGGTAGGGGGCGAGACAGATACGCAGTATTTT.

The chain combines TRBV19 with TRBJ1-6; TRBD1 matches 10 bases. Germline values: CDR1 LNHDA, CDR2 SQIVND (reference sequence). This CDR3 is 14 amino acids long. The V segment lost 4 bases and the J segment 10 bases; nucleotides outside the gene matches: 4. The CDR3 reads CASSTGTGESPLHF. CDR3 DNA: TGTGCCAGTAGTACCGGGACAGGGGAATCACCCCTCCACTTT.

This clone has only a few counts. The gene calls are TRBV5-6 and TRBJ1-3; no reliable D call. Germline assignment: CDR1 SGHDT and CDR2 YYEEEE. This CDR3 has 17 amino acids. V lost 1 base, J lost 4 bases, and 18 bases lay in between. The CDR3 is CASSLFAGGSLGNTIYF. In DNA, the CDR3 is TGTGCCAGCAGCTTGTTCGCAGGAGGATCCCTCGGAAACACCATATATTTT.

This chain joins TRBV7-9 and TRBJ2-1; the match to TRBD1 covers 11 bases. This CDR3 comprises 16 residues. Germline trimming cut 5 bases from V and 3 bases from J; bases unmatched to any gene: 6. The germline CDR1 and CDR2 sequences are SEHNR and FQNEAQ (reference sequence). The DNA of the CDR3 is TGTGCCAGCAGCGCGTACGGGACAGGGGGCTACAATGAGCAGTTCTTC. Residues: CASSAYGTGGYNEQFF.

The chain carries TRBV6-5 and TRBJ2-7; 10 bases match TRBD1. The V segment lost 6 bases and the J segment 3 bases; nucleotides outside the gene matches: 5. CDR1 MNHEY and CDR2 SVGAGI come from the germline V gene. The CDR3 loop spans 14 amino acids. The CDR3 DNA reads as TGTGCCAGCAGGCCCGGGACAGGGGACTACGAGCAGTACTTC. Its translation: CASRPGTGDYEQYF.

V and J are TRBV10-3 and TRBJ1-4; weak D call: TRBD1 (6 bases). From germline, CDR1 is ENHRY and CDR2 SYGVKD. CDR3 length: 15 amino acids. Trimming removed 6 bases at V and 7 bases at J, with 18 bases between. The CDR3 region is CAISPQTGKGEKLFF. In nucleotides, the CDR3 is TGTGCCATCAGCCCCCAAACAGGGAAAGGTGAAAAACTGTTTTTT.

The chain carries TRBV7-3 and TRBJ2-3, with 11 bases fitting TRBD2. This CDR3 has 18 residues. Looked up from germline, CDR1 is SGHTA and CDR2 is FQGTGA. After removal of 5 bases from V and 2 bases from J, the junction contained 12 bases not matched to a gene. CDR3 bases: TGTGCCAGCAGCCCGACGCCTCTAGCGGGGGGCCACACAGATACGCAGTATTTT. The encoded protein is CASSPTPLAGGHTDTQYF.

The J gene is TRBJ2-7, the V gene TRBV10-3, with no clear D. The CDR3 contains 14 residues. The V gene lost 2 bases and the J gene lost 5 bases, with 13 bases spanning the gap. Germline V CDR1 and CDR2: ENHRY, SYGVKD. Here the CDR3 DNA reads TGTGCCATCAGTGAGGGAGTATTGGTCGACGAGCAGTACTTC. It encodes CAISEGVLVDEQYF.

The rearrangement uses TRBV6-4 and TRBJ1-2; D possibly corresponds to TRBD1 (5 bases). From germline, CDR1 is MRHNA and CDR2 SNTAGT. The ends were cut back, 5 bases at V and 6 bases at J, with 13 bases in the middle. The CDR3 extends over 13 amino acids. CDR3: CASSPGPGHGYTF. In nucleotides, the CDR3 is TGTGCCAGCAGTCCAGGGCCGGGCCATGGCTACACCTTC.

This chain joins TRBV5-1 and TRBJ2-3; 14 nucleotides align to TRBD2. Per germline, CDR1 SGHRS and CDR2 YFSETQ. Germline trimming cut 5 bases from V and 5 bases from J; bases unmatched to any gene: 10. The CDR3 is 17 residues long. CDR3: CASRSLTSGGAGDTQYF. The CDR3 DNA follows: TGCGCCAGCAGGTCACTGACTAGCGGGGGGGCCGGAGATACGCAGTATTTT.

V and J are TRBV6-5 and TRBJ1-5; TRBD1 might be the D (5 bases). The length of the CDR3 is 15 residues. Trimming stripped 6 bases from V and 5 bases from J, with 17 bases between. Germline CDR1 is MNHEY and CDR2 is SVGAGI. CDR3 amino acids: CASSPLPQVDQPQHF. Written as DNA, the CDR3 is TGTGCCAGCAGCCCCCTCCCACAGGTGGATCAGCCCCAGCATTTT.

The rearrangement links TRBV19 to TRBJ1-5; D remains unclear. V was pared by 2 bases and J by 3 bases, with 11 bases between. Germline values: CDR1 LNHDA, CDR2 SQIVND (reference sequence). This CDR3 has 15 residues. DNA for the CDR3: TGTGCCAGTAGTATACGAGGCGGTCTCAATCAGCCCCAGCATTTT. This gives the protein CASSIRGGLNQPQHF.

CDR3 residues: CASSPNMGGQETQYF. As DNA, the CDR3 is TGTGCCAGCAGCCCCAATATGGGGGGCCAAGAGACCCAGTACTTC. The chain recombines TRBV7-2 with TRBJ2-5, with a possible D match to TRBD2 (6 bases). Trimming pared 5 bases from V and 1 base from J, leaving 14 bases between. Germline V CDR1 and CDR2: SGHTA, FQGNSA. This CDR3 has 15 residues.

This clone was counted once. The chain has TRBV7-9 and TRBJ1-1; no clear D gene. Germline CDR1 reads SEHNR; CDR2 reads FQNEAQ (reference sequence). V lost 3 bases, J lost 2 bases, and 10 bases lay in between. This CDR3 has 14 residues. The CDR3 region has the DNA TGTGCCAGCAGCTTCGGACGGGGTAACACTGAAGCTTTCTTT. Its translation: CASSFGRGNTEAFF.

This clone was recorded only once. This sample includes further DNA sequences coding for the same CDR3. The V gene is TRBV12-3 or TRBV12-4, the J gene TRBJ1-5; D is ambiguous. The CDR3 loop spans 13 amino acids. Trimming left V 2 bases short and J 1 base short, with 3 bases between. CDR3 in amino acids: CASSLSSNQPQHF. The CDR3, as DNA: TGTGCCAGCAGTTTAAGCAGCAATCAGCCCCAGCATTTT.

The V and J genes are TRBV4-2 and TRBJ1-2, with unresolved D. V lost 1 base and J lost 3, with 12 bases in between. The CDR3 consists of 15 residues. Germline V gene lookup returns CDR1 LGHNA and CDR2 YNFKEQ. CDR3: CASSQAARSDYGYTF. CDR3 DNA sequence: TGTGCCAGCAGCCAAGCGGCCAGAAGCGACTATGGCTACACCTTC.

The chain joins TRBV6-2 or TRBV6-3 to TRBJ2-7; D is ambiguous. V was shortened by 5 bases and J by 1 base, with 3 bases between the two germline ends. The CDR3 is 11 amino acids. The germline V gene has CDR1 MNHEY and CDR2 SVGEGT. The chain's CDR3 is CASSPSYEQYF. CDR3 in DNA: TGTGCCAGCAGTCCATCCTACGAGCAGTACTTC.

This sequence joins TRBV10-1 and TRBJ1-1; 7 positions agree with TRBD1. The V and J ends lost 6 bases and 3 bases, in that order; junction bases with no gene match: 7. Germline V CDR1 and CDR2: WNHNN, SYGVQD (reference sequence). The CDR3 contains 14 residues. CDR3 sequence reads: CASSPTGRDTEAFF. The CDR3 DNA sequence: TGCGCCAGCAGCCCGACAGGGCGAGACACTGAAGCTTTCTTT.

This clone was observed once. The chain employs TRBV2 and TRBJ1-1; D is perhaps TRBD1 (5 bases). The CDR3 is 13 residues long. V lost 6 bases and J 1 base, leaving 9 bases between the germline ends. Germline CDR1 SNHLY, CDR2 FYNNEI. The CDR3 here is CASRQDGNTEAFF. The CDR3 DNA sequence: TGTGCCAGCAGACAGGACGGGAACACTGAAGCTTTCTTT.

This clone was picked up one time. This chain joins TRBV24-1 and TRBJ2-5; 15 nucleotides align to TRBD2. This CDR3 comprises 20 residues. The germline V gene encodes CDR1 KGHDR and CDR2 SFDVKD. V lost 4 bases to trimming and J lost 4 bases; unmatched junction nucleotides: 15. The CDR3 here is CATSDLPGTSGGPGGETQYF. The CDR3 DNA reads TGTGCCACCAGTGACTTACCCGGGACTAGCGGGGGGCCGGGGGGAGAGACCCAGTACTTC.